This T cell receptor (beta chain) was recovered during a study of T-cell reconstitution after alpha-beta-depleted transplantation in children. On this clonotype: Its antigen is unidentified. One junction end does not reproduce the germline sequence, and a read error may be involved.

Study-level points and caveats: Several patients had high TCRbeta diversity at day 60; it came from surviving recipient T cells and thymic progenitors. T cells produced anew were the main source of T-cell counts and diversity one year after transplant. Several hundred expanded graft clones reportedly gave rise to the alpha-beta T cells present about two months after transplant.

The CDR3 is 15 amino acids. TCRbeta library preparation incorporated unique molecular identifiers. TCRdb itself ran the PCR reads through MiXCR, one entry per CDR3 protein. The table includes hundreds of thousands of distinct CDR3 sequences, around 12% detected once. Source: PBMCs, taken before TCRalphabeta/CD19-depleted stem cell transplant. The genes are TRBV12-3 or TRBV12-4 and TRBJ2-3; 8 positions match TRBD1. The TCR originated in a girl aged 2-10 years with congenital amegakaryocytic thrombocytopenia, due to receive a stem cell transplant. CDR3 loop: CASNLGGTGADTQYF. DNA of the CDR3: TGTGCCAGCAATTTAGGCGGGACAGGCGCAGATACGCAGTATTTT.